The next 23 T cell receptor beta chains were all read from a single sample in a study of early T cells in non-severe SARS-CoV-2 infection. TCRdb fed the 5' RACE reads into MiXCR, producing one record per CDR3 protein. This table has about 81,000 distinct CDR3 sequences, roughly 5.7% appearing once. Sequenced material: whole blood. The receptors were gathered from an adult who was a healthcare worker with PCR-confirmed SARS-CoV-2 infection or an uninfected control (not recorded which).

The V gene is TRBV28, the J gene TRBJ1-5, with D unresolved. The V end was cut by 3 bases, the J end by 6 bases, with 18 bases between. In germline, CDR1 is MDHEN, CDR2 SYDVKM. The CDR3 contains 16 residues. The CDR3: CASSFKKVYWSQPQHF. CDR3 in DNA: TGTGCCAGCAGTTTTAAAAAGGTGTATTGGAGTCAGCCCCAGCATTTT.

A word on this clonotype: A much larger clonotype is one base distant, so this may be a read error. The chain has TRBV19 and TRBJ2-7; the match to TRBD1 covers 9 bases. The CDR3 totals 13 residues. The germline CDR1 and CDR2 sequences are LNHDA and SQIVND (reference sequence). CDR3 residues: CTSSIGQGYEQYF. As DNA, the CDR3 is TGTACCAGTAGTATCGGACAGGGGTACGAGCAGTACTTC.

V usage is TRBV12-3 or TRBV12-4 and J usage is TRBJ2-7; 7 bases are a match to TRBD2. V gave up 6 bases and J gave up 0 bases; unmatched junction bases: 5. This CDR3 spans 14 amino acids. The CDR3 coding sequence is TGTGCCAGCAGACAAGCGGGATACTCCTACGAGCAGTACTTC. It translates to CASRQAGYSYEQYF.

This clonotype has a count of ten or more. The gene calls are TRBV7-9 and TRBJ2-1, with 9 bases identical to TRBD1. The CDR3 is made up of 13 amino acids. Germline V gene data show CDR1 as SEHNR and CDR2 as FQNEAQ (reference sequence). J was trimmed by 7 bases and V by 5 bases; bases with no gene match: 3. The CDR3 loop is CASSHGTGNEQFF. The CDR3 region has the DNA TGTGCCAGCAGCCACGGGACAGGGAATGAGCAGTTCTTC.

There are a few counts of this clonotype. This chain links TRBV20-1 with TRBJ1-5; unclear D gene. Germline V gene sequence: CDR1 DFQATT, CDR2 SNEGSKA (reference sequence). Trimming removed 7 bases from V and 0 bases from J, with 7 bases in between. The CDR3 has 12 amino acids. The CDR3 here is CSVDRSNQPQHF. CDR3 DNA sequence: TGCAGTGTTGACCGTAGCAATCAGCCCCAGCATTTT.

This CDR3 reads CASSAPLGADYGYTF. In nucleotides, the CDR3 is TGTGCCAGCAGTGCCCCCCTGGGGGCCGACTATGGCTACACCTTC. V gene TRBV28 combines with J gene TRBJ1-2; tentatively, D is TRBD1 (6 bases). The CDR3 loop spans 15 amino acids. Trimming removed 5 bases at V and 3 bases at J, with 16 bases between. Germline CDR1 reads MDHEN; CDR2 reads SYDVKM.

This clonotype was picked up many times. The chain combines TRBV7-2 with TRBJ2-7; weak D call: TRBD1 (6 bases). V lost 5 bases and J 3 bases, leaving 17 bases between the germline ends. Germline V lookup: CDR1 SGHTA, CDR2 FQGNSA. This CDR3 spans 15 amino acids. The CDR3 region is CASSEQTGILYEQYF. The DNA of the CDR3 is TGTGCCAGCAGCGAACAAACAGGGATCCTCTACGAGCAGTACTTC.

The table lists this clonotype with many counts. CDR3 nucleotide sequence: TGTGCCAGCAGTTCCCCTCTCCAGCCCCAGCATTTT. It codes for CASSSPLQPQHF. This chain uses TRBV7-2 with TRBJ1-5, with D hard to call. The CDR3 loop spans 12 amino acids. CDR1 is SGHTA, CDR2 FQGNSA, per germline. Trimming cost V 6 bases and J 7 bases, with 10 bases left between them.

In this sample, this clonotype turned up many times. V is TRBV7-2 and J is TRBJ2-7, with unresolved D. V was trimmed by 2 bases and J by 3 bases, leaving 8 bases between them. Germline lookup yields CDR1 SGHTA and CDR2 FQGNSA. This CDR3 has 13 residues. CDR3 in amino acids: CASSLSPLYEQYF. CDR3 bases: TGTGCCAGCAGCTTATCACCCCTCTACGAGCAGTACTTC.

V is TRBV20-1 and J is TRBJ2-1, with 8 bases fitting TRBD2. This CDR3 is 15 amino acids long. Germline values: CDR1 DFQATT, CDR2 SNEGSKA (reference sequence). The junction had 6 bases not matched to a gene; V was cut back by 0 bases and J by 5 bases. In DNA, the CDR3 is TGCAGTGCTAGAGAGGTCGGGAGGGTCCACAATGAGCAGTTCTTC. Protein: CSAREVGRVHNEQFF.

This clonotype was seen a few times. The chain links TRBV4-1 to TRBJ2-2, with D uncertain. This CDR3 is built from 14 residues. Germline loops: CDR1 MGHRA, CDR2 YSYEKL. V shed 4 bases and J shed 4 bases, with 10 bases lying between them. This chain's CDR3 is CASSRDMPTGELFF. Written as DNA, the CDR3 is TGCGCCAGCAGCCGGGATATGCCCACCGGGGAGCTGTTTTTT.

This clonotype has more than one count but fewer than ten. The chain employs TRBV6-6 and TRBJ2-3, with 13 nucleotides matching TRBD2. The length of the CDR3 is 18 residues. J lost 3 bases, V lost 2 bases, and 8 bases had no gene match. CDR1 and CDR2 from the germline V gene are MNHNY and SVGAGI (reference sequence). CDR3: CASSYRPTSGGVTDTQYF. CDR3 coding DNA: TGTGCCAGCAGTTACAGACCCACTAGCGGGGGGGTTACAGATACGCAGTATTTT.

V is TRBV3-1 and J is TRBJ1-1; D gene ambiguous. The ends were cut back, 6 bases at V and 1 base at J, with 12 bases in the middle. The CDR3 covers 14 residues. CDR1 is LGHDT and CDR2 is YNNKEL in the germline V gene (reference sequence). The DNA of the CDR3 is TGTGCCAGCAGGATCCGCCAGGAGAACACTGAAGCTTTCTTT. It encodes CASRIRQENTEAFF.

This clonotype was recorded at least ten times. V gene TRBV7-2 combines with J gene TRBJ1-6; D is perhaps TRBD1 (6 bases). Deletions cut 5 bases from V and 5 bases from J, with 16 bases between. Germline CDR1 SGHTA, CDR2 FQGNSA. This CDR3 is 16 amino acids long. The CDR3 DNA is TGTGCCAGCAGCGAGCGACAGGCAAAAGATAATTCACCCCTCCACTTT. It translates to CASSERQAKDNSPLHF.

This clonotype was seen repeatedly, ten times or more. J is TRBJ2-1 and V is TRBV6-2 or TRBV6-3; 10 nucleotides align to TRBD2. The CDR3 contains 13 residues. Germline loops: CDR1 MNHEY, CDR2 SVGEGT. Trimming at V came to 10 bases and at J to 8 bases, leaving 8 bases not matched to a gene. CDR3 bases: TGTGCCACTAAGCGGGAGGGAGGGTATGAGCAGTTCTTC. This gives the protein CATKREGGYEQFF.

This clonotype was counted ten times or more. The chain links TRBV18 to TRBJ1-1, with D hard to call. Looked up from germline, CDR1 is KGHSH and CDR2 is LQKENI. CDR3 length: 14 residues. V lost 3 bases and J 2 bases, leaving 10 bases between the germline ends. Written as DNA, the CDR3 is TGTGCCAGCTCACCTCCAAGGGCTAACACTGAAGCTTTCTTT. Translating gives CASSPPRANTEAFF. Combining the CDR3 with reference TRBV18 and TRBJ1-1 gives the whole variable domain NAGVMQNPRHLVRRRGQEARLRCSPMKGHSHVYWYRQLPEEGLKFMVYLQKENIIDESGMPKERFSAEFPKEGPSILRIQQVVRGDSAAYFCASSPPRANTEAFFGQGTRLTVV.

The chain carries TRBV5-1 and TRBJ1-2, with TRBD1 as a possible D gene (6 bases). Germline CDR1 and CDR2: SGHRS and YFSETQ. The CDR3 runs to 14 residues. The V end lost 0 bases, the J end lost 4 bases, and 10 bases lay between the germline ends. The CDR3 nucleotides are TGCGCCAGCAGCTTGGAACAGGGAATCTATGGCTACACCTTC. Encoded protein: CASSLEQGIYGYTF.

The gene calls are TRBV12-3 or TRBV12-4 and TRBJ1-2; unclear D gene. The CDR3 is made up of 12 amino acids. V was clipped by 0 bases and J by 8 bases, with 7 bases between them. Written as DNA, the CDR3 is TGTGCCAGCAGTTTAGCCCAAGGCGGCTACACCTTC. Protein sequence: CASSLAQGGYTF.

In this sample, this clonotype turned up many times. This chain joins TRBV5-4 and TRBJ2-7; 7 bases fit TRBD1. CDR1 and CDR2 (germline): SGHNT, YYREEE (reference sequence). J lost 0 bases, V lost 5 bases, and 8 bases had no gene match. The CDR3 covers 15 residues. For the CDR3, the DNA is TGTGCCAGCAGTCACCGGGACAGAAGCTCCTACGAGCAGTACTTC. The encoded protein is CASSHRDRSSYEQYF.

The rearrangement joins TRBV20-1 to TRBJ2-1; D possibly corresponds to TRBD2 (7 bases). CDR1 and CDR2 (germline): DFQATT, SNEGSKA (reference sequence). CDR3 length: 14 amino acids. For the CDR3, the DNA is TGCAGCCCCGTAGGAGGGGGGGCAAACAATGAGCAGTTCTTC. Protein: CSPVGGGANNEQFF.

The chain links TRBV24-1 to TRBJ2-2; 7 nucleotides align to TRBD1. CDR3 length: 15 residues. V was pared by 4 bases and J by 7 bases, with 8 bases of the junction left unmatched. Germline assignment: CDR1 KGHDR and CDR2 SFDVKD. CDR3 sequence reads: CATSDPRTGDGELFF. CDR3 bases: TGTGCCACCAGTGACCCTAGGACAGGAGACGGGGAGCTGTTTTTT.

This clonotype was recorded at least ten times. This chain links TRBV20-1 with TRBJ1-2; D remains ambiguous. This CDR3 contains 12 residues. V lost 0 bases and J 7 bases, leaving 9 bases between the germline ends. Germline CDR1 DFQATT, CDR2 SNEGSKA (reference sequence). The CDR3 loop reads CSARDSGRGYTF. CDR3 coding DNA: TGCAGTGCTAGAGATTCTGGCCGTGGCTACACCTTC.

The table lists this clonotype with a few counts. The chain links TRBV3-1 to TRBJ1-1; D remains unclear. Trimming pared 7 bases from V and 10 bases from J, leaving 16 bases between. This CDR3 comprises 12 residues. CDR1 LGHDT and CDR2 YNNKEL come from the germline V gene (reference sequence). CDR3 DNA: TGTGCCAGCACATCAGTAGGAACGGGAGCTTTCTTT. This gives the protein CASTSVGTGAFF.